This T cell receptor beta chain was observed in a study of T cells in localized non-small cell lung cancer. Study-level results: Greater blood T cell density accompanied longer overall survival.

Remarks on this clone: Antigen unknown.

Sequencing was performed with immunoSEQ multiplex PCR; in TCRdb, only in-frame clones are kept and a portion is missing. The data hold around 64,000 clones, with approximately 90% observed a single time. The CDR3 length is 14 residues. The V and J ends lost 6 bases and 8 bases respectively, with 19 bases between them. Germline V CDR1 and CDR2: MNHEY, SVGAGI. The chain combines TRBV6-5 with TRBJ1-1; D unclear. The source of this sequence is a man between 40 and 70 years old with stage I squamous cell lung carcinoma. The sample here was peripheral blood, taken before any cancer treatment. The CDR3 loop is CASSLSVGKIEAFF. Written as DNA, the CDR3 is TGTGCCAGCAGCCTCTCCGTTGGGAAGATCGAAGCTTTCTTT.